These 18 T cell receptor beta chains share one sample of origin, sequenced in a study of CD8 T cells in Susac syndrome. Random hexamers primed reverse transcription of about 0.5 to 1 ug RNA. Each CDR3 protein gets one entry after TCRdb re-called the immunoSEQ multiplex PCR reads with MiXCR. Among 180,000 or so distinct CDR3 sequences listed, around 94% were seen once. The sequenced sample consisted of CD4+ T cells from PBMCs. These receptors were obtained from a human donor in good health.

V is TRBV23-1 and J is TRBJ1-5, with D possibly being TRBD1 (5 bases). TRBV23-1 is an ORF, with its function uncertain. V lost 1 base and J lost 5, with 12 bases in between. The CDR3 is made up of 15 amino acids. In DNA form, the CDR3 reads TGCGCCAGCAGTCAATTAAGGGGCTCGGATCAGCCCCAGCATTTT. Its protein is CASSQLRGSDQPQHF.

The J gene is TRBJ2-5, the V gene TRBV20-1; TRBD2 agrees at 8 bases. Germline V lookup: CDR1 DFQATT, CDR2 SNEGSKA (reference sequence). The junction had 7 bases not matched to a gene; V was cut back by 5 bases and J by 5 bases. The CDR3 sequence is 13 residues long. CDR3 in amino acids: CSAWGPGGETQYF. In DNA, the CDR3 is TGCAGTGCTTGGGGACCGGGAGGGGAGACCCAGTACTTC.

In DNA form, the CDR3 reads TGTGCCAGCAGCCAAGATCTTGGAAACACCATATATTTT. Its protein is CASSQDLGNTIYF. The genes are TRBV14 and TRBJ1-3; D gene unclear. The CDR3 is 13 residues long. V gave up 0 bases and J gave up 3 bases, with 3 bases separating them. Germline lookup yields CDR1 SGHDN and CDR2 FVKESK.

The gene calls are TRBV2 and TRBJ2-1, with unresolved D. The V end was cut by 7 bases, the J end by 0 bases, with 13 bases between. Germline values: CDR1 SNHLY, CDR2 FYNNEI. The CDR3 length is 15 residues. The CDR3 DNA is TGTGCCAGCACCCCGACACTGAGCTCCTACAATGAGCAGTTCTTC. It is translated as CASTPTLSSYNEQFF.

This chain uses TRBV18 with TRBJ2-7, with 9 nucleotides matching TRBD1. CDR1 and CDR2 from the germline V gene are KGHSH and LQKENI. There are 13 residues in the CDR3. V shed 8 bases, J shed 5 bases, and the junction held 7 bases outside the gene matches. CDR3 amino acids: CASAGDRVDEQYF. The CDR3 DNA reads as TGTGCCAGCGCCGGGGACAGGGTGGACGAGCAGTACTTC. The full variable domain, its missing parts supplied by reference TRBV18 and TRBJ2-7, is NAGVMQNPRHLVRRRGQEARLRCSPMKGHSHVYWYRQLPEEGLKFMVYLQKENIIDESGMPKERFSAEFPKEGPSILRIQQVVRGDSAAYFCASAGDRVDEQYFGPGTRLTVT.

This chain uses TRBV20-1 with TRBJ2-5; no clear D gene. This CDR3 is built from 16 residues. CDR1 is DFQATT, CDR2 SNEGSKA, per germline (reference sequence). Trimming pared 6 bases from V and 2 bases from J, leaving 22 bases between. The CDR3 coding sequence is TGCAGTGCCCTTTCACTAAAACCAGAAACTCAAGAGACCCAGTACTTC. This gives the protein CSALSLKPETQETQYF.

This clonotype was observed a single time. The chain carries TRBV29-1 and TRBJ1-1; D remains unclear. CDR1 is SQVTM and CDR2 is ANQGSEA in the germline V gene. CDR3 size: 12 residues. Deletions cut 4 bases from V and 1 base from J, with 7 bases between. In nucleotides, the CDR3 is TGCAGCGTTGGACACCGGAACACTGAAGCTTTCTTT. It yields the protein CSVGHRNTEAFF. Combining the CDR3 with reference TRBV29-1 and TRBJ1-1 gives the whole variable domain SAVISQKPSRDICQRGTSLTIQCQVDSQVTMMFWYRQQPGQSLTLIATANQGSEATYESGFVIDKFPISRPNLTFSTLTVSNMSPEDSSIYLCSVGHRNTEAFFGQGTRLTVV.

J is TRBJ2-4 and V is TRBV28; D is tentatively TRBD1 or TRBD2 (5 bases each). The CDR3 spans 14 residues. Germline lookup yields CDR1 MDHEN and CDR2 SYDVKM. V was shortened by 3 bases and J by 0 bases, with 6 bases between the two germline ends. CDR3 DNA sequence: TGTGCCAGCAGTTTGAGGGGAGCCAAAAACATTCAGTACTTC. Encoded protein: CASSLRGAKNIQYF.

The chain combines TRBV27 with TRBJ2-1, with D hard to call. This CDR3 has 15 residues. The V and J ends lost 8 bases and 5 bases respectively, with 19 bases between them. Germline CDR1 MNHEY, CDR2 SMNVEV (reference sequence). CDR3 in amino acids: CASRPLWAQDNEQFF. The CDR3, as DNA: TGTGCCAGCCGACCATTATGGGCGCAAGACAATGAGCAGTTCTTC.

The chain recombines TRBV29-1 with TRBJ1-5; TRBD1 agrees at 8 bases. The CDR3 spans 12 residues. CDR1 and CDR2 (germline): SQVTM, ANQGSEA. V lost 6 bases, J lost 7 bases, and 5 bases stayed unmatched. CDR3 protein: CSVDRGGQPQHF. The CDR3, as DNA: TGCAGCGTAGACAGGGGAGGGCAGCCCCAGCATTTT.

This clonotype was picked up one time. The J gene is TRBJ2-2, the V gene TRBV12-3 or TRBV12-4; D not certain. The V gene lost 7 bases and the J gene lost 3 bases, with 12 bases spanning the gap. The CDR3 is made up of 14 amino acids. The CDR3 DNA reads TGTGCCAGCACAAAAGACGGCTACACCGGGGAGCTGTTTTTT. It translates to CASTKDGYTGELFF.

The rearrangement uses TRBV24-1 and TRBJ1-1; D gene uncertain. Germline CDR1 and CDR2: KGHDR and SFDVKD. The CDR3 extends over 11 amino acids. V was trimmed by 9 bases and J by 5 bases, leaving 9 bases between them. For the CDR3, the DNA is TGTGCCACCCCCGAAGGAACTGAAGCTTTCTTT. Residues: CATPEGTEAFF.

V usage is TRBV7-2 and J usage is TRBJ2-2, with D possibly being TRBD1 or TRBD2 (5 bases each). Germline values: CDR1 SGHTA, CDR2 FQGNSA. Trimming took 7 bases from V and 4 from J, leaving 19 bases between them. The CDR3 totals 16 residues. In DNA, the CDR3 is TGTGCCAGCACCACCGGGACCGGGGTTATCACCGGGGAGCTGTTTTTT. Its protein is CASTTGTGVITGELFF.

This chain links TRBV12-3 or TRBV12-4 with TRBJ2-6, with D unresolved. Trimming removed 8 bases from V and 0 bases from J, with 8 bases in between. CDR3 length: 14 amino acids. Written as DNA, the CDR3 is TGTGCCAGCTCACGCTCCTCTGGGGCCAACGTCCTGACTTTC. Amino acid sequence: CASSRSSGANVLTF.

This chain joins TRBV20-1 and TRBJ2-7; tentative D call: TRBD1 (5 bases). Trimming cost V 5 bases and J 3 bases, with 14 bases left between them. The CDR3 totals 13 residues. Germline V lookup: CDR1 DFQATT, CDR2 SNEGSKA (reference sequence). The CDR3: CSASREMIYEQYF. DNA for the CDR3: TGCAGTGCTTCCAGGGAAATGATCTACGAGCAGTACTTC.

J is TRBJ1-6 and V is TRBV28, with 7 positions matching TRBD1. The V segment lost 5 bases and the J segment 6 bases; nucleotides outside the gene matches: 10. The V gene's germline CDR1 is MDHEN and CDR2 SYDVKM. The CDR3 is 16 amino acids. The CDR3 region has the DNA TGTGCCAGCAGTAACTACGGACAGGAACTTAATTCACCCCTCCACTTT. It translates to CASSNYGQELNSPLHF.

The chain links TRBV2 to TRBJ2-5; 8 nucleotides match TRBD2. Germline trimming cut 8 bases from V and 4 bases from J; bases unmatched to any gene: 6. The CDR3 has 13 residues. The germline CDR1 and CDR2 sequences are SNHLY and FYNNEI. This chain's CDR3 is CASLGTRGETQYF. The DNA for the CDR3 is TGTGCCAGCCTTGGGACTAGGGGAGAGACCCAGTACTTC.

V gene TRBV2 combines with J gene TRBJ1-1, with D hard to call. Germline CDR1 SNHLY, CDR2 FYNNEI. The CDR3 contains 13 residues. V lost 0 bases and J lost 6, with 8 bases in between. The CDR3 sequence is CASSEALKAEAFF. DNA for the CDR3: TGTGCCAGCAGTGAAGCGCTGAAGGCTGAAGCTTTCTTT.